This T cell receptor (beta chain) comes out of a study of shared clonotypes between healthy human individuals. The input for sorted-subset replicate PCRs was 150 to 200 ng DNA, 25,000 to 35,000 T cell genomes. TCRdb's copy holds only in-frame clones and misses some; the assay was immunoSEQ multiplex PCR. The sample shows more than 2 million clones, 95% of them seen only once. The CDR3 runs to 15 residues. CDR1 LNHDA and CDR2 SQIVND come from the germline V gene (reference sequence). The V end was cut by 4 bases, the J end by 1 base, with 13 bases between. The sequence was collected from a man younger than 35 in good health. This rearrangement joins TRBV19 to TRBJ1-2, with D tentatively TRBD1 (6 bases). Sequenced material: naive CD4+ T cells sorted from blood. Stated subset: CD45RA+ positively selected. The CDR3 nucleotides are TGTGCCAGTAGTAGGACAGAACGGGGTAACTATGGCTACACCTTC. Amino acid sequence: CASSRTERGNYGYTF.